What follows are 17 T cell receptor beta chains derived from one specimen sequenced in a study of blood T cell repertoires in COVID-19. TCRdb's table, derived via immunoSEQ multiplex PCR, lists solely in-frame clones and lacks some. The table shows more than 85,000 clones, with less than 85% occurring only once. The specimen was peripheral blood. These receptors were obtained from a woman aged 80 or over with acute or convalescent COVID-19.

J is TRBJ1-4 and V is TRBV27; D not resolved. V lost 6 bases to trimming and J lost 6 bases, with 17 bases between them. Germline V gene data show CDR1 as MNHEY and CDR2 as SMNVEV (reference sequence). The length of the CDR3 is 15 residues. The CDR3 reads CASRILGDSDEKLFF. The CDR3 DNA reads as TGTGCCAGCAGGATACTCGGGGATAGCGATGAAAAACTGTTTTTT.

This chain joins TRBV6-1 and TRBJ2-3, with 7 bases aligning to TRBD2. CDR3 size: 15 residues. From germline, CDR1 is MNHNS and CDR2 SASEGT. V lost 3 bases and J lost 3; bases outside the gene matches: 6. As DNA, the CDR3 is TGTGCCAGCAGTGACCAGCGGGGAGGGACAGATACGCAGTATTTT. Translating gives CASSDQRGGTDTQYF.

The rearrangement joins TRBV28 to TRBJ1-4; 7 nucleotides align to TRBD1. The CDR3 is 14 residues long. Germline V lookup: CDR1 MDHEN, CDR2 SYDVKM. With 2 bases clipped from V and 8 bases from J, the junction kept 5 bases outside the gene matches. CDR3 nucleotide sequence: TGTGCCAGCAGTTTAACCGGGACAGTAGAAAAACTGTTTTTT. Translation gives CASSLTGTVEKLFF.

The rearrangement uses TRBV5-1 and TRBJ1-2; D remains unclear. The CDR3 runs 12 residues. Between the trimmed V and J ends, which lost 0 bases and 8 bases, there was a span of 8 bases. CDR1 and CDR2 from the germline V gene are SGHRS and YFSETQ. The CDR3 reads CASSLGARGYTF. DNA for the CDR3: TGCGCCAGCAGCTTGGGGGCACGAGGCTACACCTTC.

V gene TRBV30 combines with J gene TRBJ2-7; 7 nucleotides match TRBD2. Germline V gene data show CDR1 as GTSNPN and CDR2 as SVGIG (reference sequence). The CDR3 totals 11 residues. The junction had 1 base not matched to a gene; V was cut back by 6 bases and J by 2 bases. CDR3 in amino acids: CACGGAYEQYF. DNA of the CDR3: TGTGCCTGTGGGGGGGCCTACGAGCAGTACTTC.

This clone was seen at least ten times. The chain uses TRBV7-9 and TRBJ2-5; 7 bases map to TRBD2. Per germline, CDR1 SEHNR and CDR2 FQNEAQ (reference sequence). The CDR3 totals 17 residues. J was trimmed by 4 bases and V by 1 base; bases with no gene match: 12. In DNA form, the CDR3 reads TGTGCCAGCAGCTTAGTTAGAGGCAGCGGGGATGGAGAGACCCAGTACTTC. It specifies CASSLVRGSGDGETQYF.

The V and J genes are TRBV27 and TRBJ1-1; 7 bases agree with TRBD1. Unmatched junction bases numbered 8, after V lost 7 bases and J lost 3 bases. The CDR3 runs 14 residues. Germline V lookup: CDR1 MNHEY, CDR2 SMNVEV (reference sequence). For the CDR3, the DNA is TGTGCCAGCACCTCGGGACAGATAGACACTGAAGCTTTCTTT. It codes for CASTSGQIDTEAFF.

There are a few counts of this clone. The V call is TRBV28, the J call TRBJ2-7, with TRBD1 identical over 7 bases. V shed 5 bases and J 2 bases; nucleotides not matched to a gene: 9. Germline V gene sequence: CDR1 MDHEN, CDR2 SYDVKM. The CDR3 covers 15 residues. CDR3 in amino acids: CASSTAQGDTYEQYF. Written as DNA, the CDR3 is TGTGCCAGCAGTACAGCCCAGGGGGACACCTACGAGCAGTACTTC.

V usage is TRBV11-2 and J usage is TRBJ2-3; 10 nucleotides match TRBD2. CDR3 length: 14 residues. Germline lookup yields CDR1 SGHAT and CDR2 FQNNGV. V shed 4 bases, J shed 6 bases, and the junction held 4 bases outside the gene matches. The CDR3 region has the DNA TGTGCCAGCAGCTCAGCGGGGGGGCCTGATACGCAGTATTTT. Protein: CASSSAGGPDTQYF. The full variable domain, with the rest looked up from reference TRBV11-2 and TRBJ2-3, is EAGVAQSPRYKIIEKRQSVAFWCNPISGHATLYWYQQILGQGPKLLIQFQNNGVVDDSQLPKDRFSAERLKGVDSTLKIQPAKLEDSAVYLCASSSAGGPDTQYFGPGTRLTVL.

This sequence joins TRBV9 and TRBJ2-3; TRBD2 matches at 12 bases. The length of the CDR3 is 16 residues. V gave up 4 bases and J gave up 5 bases; unmatched junction bases: 8. CDR1 and CDR2 from the germline V gene are SGDLS and YYNGEE. CDR3 in DNA: TGTGCCAGCAGCCCAACCCTAGCGGGGGGGCTAGATACGCAGTATTTT. It codes for CASSPTLAGGLDTQYF.

The chain employs TRBV24-1 and TRBJ2-5, with D perhaps matching TRBD2 (5 bases). Germline loops: CDR1 KGHDR, CDR2 SFDVKD. The CDR3 has 12 amino acids. V gave up 6 bases and J gave up 5 bases, with 9 bases separating them. CDR3 coding DNA: TGTGCCACCAGTCGCGGGTCCGAGACCCAGTACTTC. Amino acid sequence: CATSRGSETQYF.

This clone was seen once. The rearrangement joins TRBV10-3 to TRBJ2-7, with a weak D call TRBD1 (6 bases). The germline V gene has CDR1 ENHRY and CDR2 SYGVKD. The V gene lost 4 bases and the J gene lost 2 bases, with 12 bases spanning the gap. This CDR3 has 14 amino acids. The DNA for the CDR3 is TGTGCCATCAGTGGCGCAGGGGCTACCTACGAGCAGTACTTC. Translated, it gives CAISGAGATYEQYF.

This chain connects TRBV9 to TRBJ2-5; 8 bases align to TRBD1. V shed 0 bases, J shed 5 bases, and the junction held 6 bases outside the gene matches. Germline CDR1 reads SGDLS; CDR2 reads YYNGEE. CDR3 length equals 15 residues. Here the CDR3 DNA reads TGTGCCAGCAGCGTAGCACCGCGGACAGGGGAGACCCAGTACTTC. This gives the protein CASSVAPRTGETQYF.

The chain carries TRBV30 and TRBJ2-7, with D perhaps TRBD1 (6 bases). The CDR3 runs 15 residues. Germline V gene data show CDR1 as GTSNPN and CDR2 as SVGIG (reference sequence). Trimming stripped 3 bases from V and 2 bases from J, with 17 bases between. The CDR3 DNA reads TGTGCCTGGAGGGGATCGGGACAACAACCCTACGAGCAGTACTTC. Its translation is CAWRGSGQQPYEQYF.

The chain couples TRBV6-5 to TRBJ1-3; 8 bases align to TRBD1. The CDR3 totals 16 residues. With V trimmed by 2 bases and J by 3 bases, 6 bases remained unmatched. The V gene's germline CDR1 is MNHEY and CDR2 SVGAGI. CDR3 region: CASSYGPGGGGNTIYF. The CDR3 nucleotides read TGTGCCAGCAGTTACGGGCCAGGGGGCGGTGGAAACACCATATATTTT.

The count of this clone is one. V gene TRBV18 combines with J gene TRBJ2-5; perhaps TRBD2 as D (6 bases). CDR1 and CDR2 (germline): KGHSH, LQKENI. V lost 3 bases to trimming and J lost 5 bases, with 25 bases between them. The CDR3 consists of 18 residues. Written as DNA, the CDR3 is TGTGCCAGCTCACCTGGGAGGTCTAGCGAGCCTTTGGGGGAGACCCAGTACTTC. This sequence encodes CASSPGRSSEPLGETQYF.

The chain carries TRBV19 and TRBJ2-1; the D gene is possibly TRBD2 (5 bases). This CDR3 comprises 12 residues. The V end lost 3 bases, the J end lost 12 bases, and 12 bases lay between the germline ends. CDR1 is LNHDA, CDR2 SQIVND, per germline (reference sequence). DNA for the CDR3: TGTGCCAGTAGTATTCGGGGTAGCCCGCAGTTCTTC. Protein: CASSIRGSPQFF.